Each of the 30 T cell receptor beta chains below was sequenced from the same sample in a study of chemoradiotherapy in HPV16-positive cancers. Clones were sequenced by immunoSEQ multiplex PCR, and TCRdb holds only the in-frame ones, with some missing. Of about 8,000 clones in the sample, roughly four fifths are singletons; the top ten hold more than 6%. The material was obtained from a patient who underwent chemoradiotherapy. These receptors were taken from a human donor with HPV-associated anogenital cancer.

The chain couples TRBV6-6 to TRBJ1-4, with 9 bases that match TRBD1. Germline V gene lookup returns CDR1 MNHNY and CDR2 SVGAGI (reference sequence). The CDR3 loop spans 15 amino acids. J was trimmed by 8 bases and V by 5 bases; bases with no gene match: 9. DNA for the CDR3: TGTGCCAGCAGTCGTCAGGGGACAGGGAACGAAAAACTGTTTTTT. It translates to CASSRQGTGNEKLFF.

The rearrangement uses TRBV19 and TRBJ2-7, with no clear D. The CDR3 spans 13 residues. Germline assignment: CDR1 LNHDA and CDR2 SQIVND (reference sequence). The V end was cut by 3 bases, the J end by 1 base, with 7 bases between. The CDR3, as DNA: TGTGCCAGTAGTATTGCCCAGTCCTACGAGCAGTACTTC. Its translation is CASSIAQSYEQYF.

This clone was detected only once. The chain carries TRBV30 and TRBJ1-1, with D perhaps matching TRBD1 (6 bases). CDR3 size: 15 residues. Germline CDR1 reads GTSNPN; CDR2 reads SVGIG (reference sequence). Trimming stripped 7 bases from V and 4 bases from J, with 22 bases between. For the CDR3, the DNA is TGTGCCTACAATGGGGGGGGGCGATTCGGCACTGAAGCTTTCTTT. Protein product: CAYNGGGRFGTEAFF. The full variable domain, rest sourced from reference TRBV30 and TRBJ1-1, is SQTIHQWPATLVQPVGSPLSLECTVEGTSNPNLYWYRQAAGRGLQLLFYSVGIGQISSEVPQNLSASRPQDRQFILSSKKLLLSDSGFYLCAYNGGGRFGTEAFFGQGTRLTVV.

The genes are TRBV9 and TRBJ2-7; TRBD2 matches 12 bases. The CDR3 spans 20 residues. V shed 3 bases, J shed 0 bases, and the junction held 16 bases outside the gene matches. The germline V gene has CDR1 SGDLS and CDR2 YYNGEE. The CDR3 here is CASSETLNWASGRASYEQYF. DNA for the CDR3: TGTGCCAGCAGCGAGACACTCAATTGGGCTAGCGGGAGGGCCTCCTACGAGCAGTACTTC.

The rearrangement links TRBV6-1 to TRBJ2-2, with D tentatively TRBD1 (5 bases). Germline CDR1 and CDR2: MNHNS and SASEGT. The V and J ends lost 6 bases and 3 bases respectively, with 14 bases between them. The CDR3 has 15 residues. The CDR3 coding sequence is TGTGCCAGCAGCCCCCGTACAGGATACACCGGGGAGCTGTTTTTT. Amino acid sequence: CASSPRTGYTGELFF.

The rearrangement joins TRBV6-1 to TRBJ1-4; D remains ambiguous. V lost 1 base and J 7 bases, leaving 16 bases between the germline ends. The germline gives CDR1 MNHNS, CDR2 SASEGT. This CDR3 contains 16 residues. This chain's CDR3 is CASSEGRPSASEKLFF. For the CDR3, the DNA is TGTGCCAGCAGTGAAGGAAGGCCTTCTGCCTCTGAAAAACTGTTTTTT.

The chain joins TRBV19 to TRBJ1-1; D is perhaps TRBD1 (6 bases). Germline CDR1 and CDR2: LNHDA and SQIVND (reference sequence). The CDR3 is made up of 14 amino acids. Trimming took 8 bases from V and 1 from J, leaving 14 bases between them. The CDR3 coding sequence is TGTGCCAGTTTACTCACAGGGCGGAACACTGAAGCTTTCTTT. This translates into CASLLTGRNTEAFF.

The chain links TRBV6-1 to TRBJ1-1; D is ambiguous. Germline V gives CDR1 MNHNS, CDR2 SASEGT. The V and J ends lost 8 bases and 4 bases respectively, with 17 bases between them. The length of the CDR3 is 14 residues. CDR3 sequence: CASVRQPIATEAFF. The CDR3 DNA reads TGTGCCAGCGTGCGACAACCAATTGCCACTGAAGCTTTCTTT.

The CDR3 DNA is TGTGCCAGCAAAAACTGGGCTAACTATGGCTACACCTTC. It translates to CASKNWANYGYTF. The chain recombines TRBV6-1 with TRBJ1-2, with D uncertain. Germline loops: CDR1 MNHNS, CDR2 SASEGT. There are 13 residues in the CDR3. V was trimmed by 7 bases and J by 0 bases, leaving 9 bases between them.

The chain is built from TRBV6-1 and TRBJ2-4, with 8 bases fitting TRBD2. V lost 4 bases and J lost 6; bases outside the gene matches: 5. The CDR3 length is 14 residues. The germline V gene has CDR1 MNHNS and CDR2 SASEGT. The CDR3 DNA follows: TGTGCCAGCAGTGCCGGGGGGGTACTAAACATTCAGTACTTC. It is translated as CASSAGGVLNIQYF.

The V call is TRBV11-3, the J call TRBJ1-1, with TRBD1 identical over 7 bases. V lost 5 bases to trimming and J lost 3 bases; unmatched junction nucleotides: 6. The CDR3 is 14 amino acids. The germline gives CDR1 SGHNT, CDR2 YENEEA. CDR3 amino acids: CASSRRQGDTEAFF. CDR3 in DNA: TGTGCCAGCAGCAGACGACAGGGTGACACTGAAGCTTTCTTT.

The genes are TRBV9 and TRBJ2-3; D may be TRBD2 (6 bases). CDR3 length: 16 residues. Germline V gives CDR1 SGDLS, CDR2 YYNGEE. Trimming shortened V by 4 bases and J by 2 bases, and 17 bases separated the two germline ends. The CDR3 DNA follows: TGTGCCAGCAGCCCCGAGGTTGCGGGAACCACAGATACGCAGTATTTT. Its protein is CASSPEVAGTTDTQYF.

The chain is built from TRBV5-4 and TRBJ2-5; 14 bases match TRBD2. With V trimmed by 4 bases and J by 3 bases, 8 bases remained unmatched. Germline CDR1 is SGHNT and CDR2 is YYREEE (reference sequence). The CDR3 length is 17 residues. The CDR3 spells CASSPGLAGDMKETQYF. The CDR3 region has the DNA TGTGCCAGCAGCCCGGGACTAGCGGGGGACATGAAAGAGACCCAGTACTTC.

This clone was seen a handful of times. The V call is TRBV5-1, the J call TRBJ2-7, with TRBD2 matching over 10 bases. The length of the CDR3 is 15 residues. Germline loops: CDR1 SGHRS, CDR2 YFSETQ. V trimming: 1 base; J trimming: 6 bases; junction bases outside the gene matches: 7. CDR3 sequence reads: CASSLRSGRASEQYF. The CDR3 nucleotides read TGCGCCAGCAGCTTGAGGAGCGGGAGGGCCTCCGAGCAGTACTTC. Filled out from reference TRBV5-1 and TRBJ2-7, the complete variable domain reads KAGVTQTPRYLIKTRGQQVTLSCSPISGHRSVSWYQQTPGQGLQFLFEYFSETQRNKGNFPGRFSGRQFSNSRSEMNVSTLELGDSALYLCASSLRSGRASEQYFGPGTRLTVT.

CDR3: CASSTRTTTNQPQHF. The CDR3 region has the DNA TGTGCCAGCAGCACCCGGACGACGACTAATCAGCCCCAGCATTTT. This rearrangement joins TRBV28 to TRBJ1-5; D unclear. V lost 6 bases and J lost 4, with 16 bases in between. There are 15 residues in the CDR3. CDR1 is MDHEN and CDR2 is SYDVKM in the germline V gene.

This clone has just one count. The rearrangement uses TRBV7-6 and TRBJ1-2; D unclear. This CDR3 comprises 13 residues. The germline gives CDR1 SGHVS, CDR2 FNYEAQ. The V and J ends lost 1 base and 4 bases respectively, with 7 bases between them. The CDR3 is CASSLVGSYGYTF. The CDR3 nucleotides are TGTGCCAGCAGCTTAGTAGGGAGCTATGGCTACACCTTC.

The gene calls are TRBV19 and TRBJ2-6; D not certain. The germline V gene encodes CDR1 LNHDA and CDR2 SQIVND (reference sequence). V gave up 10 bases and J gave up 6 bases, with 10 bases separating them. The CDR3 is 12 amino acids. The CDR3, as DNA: TGTGCCACCTCTCTGGCGGCCAACGTCCTGACTTTC. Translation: CATSLAANVLTF.

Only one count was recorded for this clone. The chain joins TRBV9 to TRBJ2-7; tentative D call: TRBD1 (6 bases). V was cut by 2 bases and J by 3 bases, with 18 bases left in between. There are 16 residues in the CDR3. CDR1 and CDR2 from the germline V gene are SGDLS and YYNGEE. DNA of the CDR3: TGTGCCAGCAGCGTTAATTCACAGGGCGGTAGCTACGAGCAGTACTTC. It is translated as CASSVNSQGGSYEQYF.

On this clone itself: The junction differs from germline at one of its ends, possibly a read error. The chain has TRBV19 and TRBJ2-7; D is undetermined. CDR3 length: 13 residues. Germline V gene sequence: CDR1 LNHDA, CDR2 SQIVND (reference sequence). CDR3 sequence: CASSIDLSSDQNF. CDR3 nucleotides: TGTGCCAGTAGTATAGATCTATCGTCGGATCAGAATTTC.

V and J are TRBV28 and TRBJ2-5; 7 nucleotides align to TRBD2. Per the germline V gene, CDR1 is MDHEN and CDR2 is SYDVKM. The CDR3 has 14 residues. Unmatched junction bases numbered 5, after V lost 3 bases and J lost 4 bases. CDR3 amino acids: CASSFLAVRETQYF. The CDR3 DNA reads TGTGCCAGCAGTTTTCTAGCGGTCCGAGAGACCCAGTACTTC. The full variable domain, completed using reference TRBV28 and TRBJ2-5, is DVKVTQSSRYLVKRTGEKVFLECVQDMDHENMFWYRQDPGLGLRLIYFSYDVKMKEKGDIPEGYSVSREKKERFSLILESASTNQTSMYLCASSFLAVRETQYFGPGTRLLVL.

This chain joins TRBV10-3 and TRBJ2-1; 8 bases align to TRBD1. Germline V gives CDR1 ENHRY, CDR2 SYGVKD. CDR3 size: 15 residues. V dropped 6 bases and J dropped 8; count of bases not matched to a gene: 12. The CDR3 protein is CAISNGQGGHDEQFF. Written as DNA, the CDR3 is TGTGCCATCAGCAATGGACAGGGTGGGCATGATGAGCAGTTCTTC.

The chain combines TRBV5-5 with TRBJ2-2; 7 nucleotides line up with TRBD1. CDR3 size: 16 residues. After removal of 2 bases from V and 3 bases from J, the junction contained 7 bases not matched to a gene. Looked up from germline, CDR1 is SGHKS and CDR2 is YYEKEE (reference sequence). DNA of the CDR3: TGTGCCAGCAGCTTTTCGGCAGGGGGAGACACCGGGGAGCTGTTTTTT. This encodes CASSFSAGGDTGELFF.

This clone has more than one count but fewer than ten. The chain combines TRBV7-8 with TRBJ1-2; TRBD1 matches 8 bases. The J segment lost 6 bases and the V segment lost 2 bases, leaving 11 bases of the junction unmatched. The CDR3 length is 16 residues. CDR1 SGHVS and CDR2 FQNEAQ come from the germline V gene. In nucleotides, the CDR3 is TGTGCCAGCAGCTTATTGGGGCAGGGGGCGCCTAATGGCTACACCTTC. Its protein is CASSLLGQGAPNGYTF.

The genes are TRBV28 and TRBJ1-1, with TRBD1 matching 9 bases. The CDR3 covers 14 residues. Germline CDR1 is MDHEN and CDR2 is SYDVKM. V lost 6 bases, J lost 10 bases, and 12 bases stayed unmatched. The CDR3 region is CASRKGLQGAPAFF. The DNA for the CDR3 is TGTGCCAGCAGGAAAGGGTTACAGGGGGCACCAGCTTTCTTT.

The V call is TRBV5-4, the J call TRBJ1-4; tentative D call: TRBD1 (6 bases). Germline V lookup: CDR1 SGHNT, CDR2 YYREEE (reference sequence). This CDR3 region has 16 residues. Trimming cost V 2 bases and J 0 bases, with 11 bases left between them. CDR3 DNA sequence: TGTGCCAGCAGCTTTGGGACACAGGCAACTAATGAAAAACTGTTTTTT. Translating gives CASSFGTQATNEKLFF.

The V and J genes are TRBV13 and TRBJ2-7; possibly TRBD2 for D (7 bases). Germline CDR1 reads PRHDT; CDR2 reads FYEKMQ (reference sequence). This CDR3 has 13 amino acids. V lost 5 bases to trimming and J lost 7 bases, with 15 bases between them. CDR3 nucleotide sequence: TGTGCCAGCAGCCCTGGGGGGGCTAGAGAGCAGTACTTC. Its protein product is CASSPGGAREQYF.

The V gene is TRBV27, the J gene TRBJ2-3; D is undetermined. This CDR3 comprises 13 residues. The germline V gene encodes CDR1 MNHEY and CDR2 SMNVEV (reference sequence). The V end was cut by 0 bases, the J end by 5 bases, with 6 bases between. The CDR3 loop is CASSLSRRDTQYF. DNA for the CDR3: TGTGCCAGCAGTTTATCGCGGAGAGATACGCAGTATTTT.

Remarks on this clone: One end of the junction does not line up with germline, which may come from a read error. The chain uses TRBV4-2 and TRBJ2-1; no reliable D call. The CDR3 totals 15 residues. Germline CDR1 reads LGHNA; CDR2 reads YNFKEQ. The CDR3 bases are TGTGCCAGCAGCCAACAGGTTAGGTCCTATAATGAGCAGTTCTTC. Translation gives CASSQQVRSYNEQFF.

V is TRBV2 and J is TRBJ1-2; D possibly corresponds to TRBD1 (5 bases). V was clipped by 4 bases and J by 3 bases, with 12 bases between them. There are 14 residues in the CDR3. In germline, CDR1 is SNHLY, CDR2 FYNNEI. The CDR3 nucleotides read TGTGCCAGCAGTGCGGGACGATATGACTATGGCTACACCTTC. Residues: CASSAGRYDYGYTF.

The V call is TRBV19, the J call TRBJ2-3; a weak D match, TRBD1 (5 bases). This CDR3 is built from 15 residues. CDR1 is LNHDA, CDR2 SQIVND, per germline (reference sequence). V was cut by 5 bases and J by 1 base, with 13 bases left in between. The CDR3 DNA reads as TGTGCCAGTAGTCCCACCGGACACGGCACAGATACGCAGTATTTT. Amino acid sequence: CASSPTGHGTDTQYF.